A single sample is the source of the 2 T cell receptor beta chains below, sequenced in a study of shared clonotypes between healthy human individuals. Terminally differentiated effector memory CD45RA+ cells were excluded by CCR7 positive selection of CD45RO-negative cells. Repertoires were generated with immunoSEQ multiplex PCR, while TCRdb's copy carries only in-frame clones and drops some. Of about 2.1 million clones in the sample, just over 90% were seen once. Input material: naive CD8+ T cells from PBMCs. The receptors shown here come from a man aged 18 to 29 in good health. Some clones in this sample may be carry-over from other donors' samples.

This rearrangement joins TRBV5-6 to TRBJ2-7; D remains ambiguous. Germline V gene lookup returns CDR1 SGHDT and CDR2 YYEEEE. The CDR3 is 14 residues long. V was clipped by 1 base and J by 3 bases, with 11 bases between them. CDR3 residues: CASSLLSSNYEQYF. CDR3 coding DNA: TGTGCCAGCAGCTTGCTGTCCAGTAACTACGAGCAGTACTTC.

This sequence joins TRBV19 and TRBJ2-1; 9 bases map to TRBD2. The germline V gene has CDR1 LNHDA and CDR2 SQIVND (reference sequence). The trim removed 6 bases at V and 6 bases at J, leaving 9 bases unmatched. CDR3 length: 15 residues. This chain's CDR3 is CASRVGTSPGNEQFF. In nucleotides, the CDR3 is TGTGCCAGTAGAGTAGGGACTAGCCCTGGCAATGAGCAGTTCTTC.